Listed below are T cell receptor beta chains from one sample, sequenced in a study of CD8 T cells in ankylosing spondylitis. TCRdb called the 5' RACE reads again in MiXCR, with one record for every CDR3 protein. Here the sample spans some 800,000 distinct CDR3 sequences, about an eighth being singletons. The sequenced sample consisted of blood, either unsorted or a sorted T cell fraction (not recorded which). These receptors all come from a male donor with ankylosing spondylitis. CDR3s include the opening cysteine and the closing phenylalanine or tryptophan.

TRBV29-1	TRBJ2-7	12	CSVVSPVYEQYF
TRBV7-9	TRBJ1-6	14	CASSYRGPYSPLHF
TRBV7-9	TRBJ1-4	16	CASSQRDRGPNEKLFF
TRBV20-1	TRBJ2-5	15	CSARAFQSGRETQYF
TRBV7-2	TRBJ2-1	15	CASSFVGRGYNEQFF
TRBV9	TRBJ1-1	14	CASSVDAGNTEAFF
TRBV9	TRBJ1-1	16	CASSVTGTGANTEAFF
TRBV7-2	TRBJ2-5	14	CASSSSLRRETQYF
TRBV7-9	TRBJ1-2	15	CASSLALSRSYGYTF
TRBV12-3/TRBV12-4	TRBJ1-4	14	CASWADRLGGKLFF
TRBV7-9	TRBJ2-7	14	CASSSSPAYHEQYF
TRBV29-1	TRBJ1-1	13	CSVVGVEAREAFF
TRBV7-2	TRBJ2-3	16	CASSYGAGPPSDTQYF
TRBV3-1	TRBJ2-1	14	CASSQRPLEAEQFF
TRBV20-1	TRBJ2-1	13	CSARSGSINEQFF
TRBV7-2	TRBJ1-2	16	CASSSPTGGFGYGYTF
TRBV7-9	TRBJ2-3	15	CASSLVGFIADTQYF
TRBV29-1	TRBJ1-2	11	CSAGGLGGYTF
TRBV5-1	TRBJ2-1	16	CASSEGASGDYNEQFF
TRBV29-1	TRBJ1-1	16	CSVGEGRPPMNTEAFF
TRBV4-1	TRBJ1-1	16	CASSQAPMTPNTEAFF
TRBV5-1	TRBJ1-2	12	CASSGQGRSYTF
TRBV7-9	TRBJ2-3	14	CASSYGTATDTQYF
TRBV4-2	TRBJ2-2	16	CASSQDVLLNTGELFF
TRBV20-1	TRBJ2-7	13	CSARDADIYEQYF
TRBV20-1	TRBJ2-3	14	CSARPGRGTDTQYF
TRBV5-6	TRBJ2-6	15	CASRKRGSGANVLTF
TRBV12-3/TRBV12-4	TRBJ1-2	13	CASSRERGYGYTF
TRBV5-1	TRBJ2-5	16	CASSLAQEGLGETQYF
TRBV4-2	TRBJ1-1	15	CASSQAGAGGTEAFF
TRBV28	TRBJ2-7	15	CASFPGGGGSYEQYF
TRBV5-1	TRBJ2-3	14	CASSYGTAGQTQYF
TRBV12-3/TRBV12-4	TRBJ2-1	17	CASIIRQGASTYNEQFF
TRBV28	TRBJ2-5	12	CASAGLWETQYF
TRBV5-1	TRBJ1-2	13	CASSGGGRVGYTF
TRBV9	TRBJ1-5	14	CASSPGLRGEPQHF
TRBV20-1	TRBJ1-1	14	CSARDPRGNTEAFF
TRBV6-5	TRBJ1-6	15	CASSYLQGAASPLHF
TRBV7-9	TRBJ2-5	15	CASSLPRGRKETQYF
TRBV5-1	TRBJ2-7	12	CASSLDGNEQYF
TRBV6-1	TRBJ1-1	14	CATKTGTAYTEAFF
TRBV4-2	TRBJ2-1	16	CASSQVGQSSYNEQFF
TRBV7-8	TRBJ1-5	14	CASSPRTVNQPQHF
TRBV20-1	TRBJ1-2	14	CSASGGTFNYGYTF
TRBV7-9	TRBJ2-1	16	CASSFGGLRTYNEQFF
TRBV9	TRBJ1-1	14	CASSGVDRDTEAFF
TRBV4-2	TRBJ2-1	15	CASSLGDAPYNEQFF
TRBV29-1	TRBJ2-7	14	CSVKRDRGTGEQYF
TRBV18	TRBJ1-2	15	CASSRGGGQNYGYTF
TRBV20-1	TRBJ1-5	14	CSASKGGVRQPQHF
TRBV28	TRBJ2-5	14	CASSQHDGAETQYF
TRBV27	TRBJ2-1	15	CASSLSRTDYNEQFF